The 30 T cell receptor beta chains listed next were all sequenced from one sample in a study of blood T cells in healthy people across ages. A second PCR, run for about 6 to 11 cycles, used a sample-barcoded 5' primer plus a J-beta primer mix. Each CDR3 protein is one row after TCRdb ran MiXCR on the 5' RACE reads. The table records some 700,000 distinct CDR3 sequences, around 46% of them present only once. Sequenced sample: blood. The receptors come from a woman in her sixties or seventies in good health.

A remark on this clonotype: An end of the junction does not agree with germline; a read error may underlie this. The rearrangement links TRBV6-2 or TRBV6-3 to TRBJ2-3; 8 nucleotides line up with TRBD2. Germline V gene sequence: CDR1 MNHEY, CDR2 SVGEGT. The CDR3 is 14 amino acids. CDR3 amino acids: CAGRTGGARDTQYF. CDR3 sequence (DNA): TGTGCCGGCAGAACCGGGGGGGCTAGAGATACACAGTATTTT.

This clonotype was seen a few times. This chain links TRBV27 with TRBJ2-1, with TRBD1 matching over 8 bases. This CDR3 is built from 13 residues. Germline lookup yields CDR1 MNHEY and CDR2 SMNVEV (reference sequence). V shed 2 bases and J 15 bases; nucleotides not matched to a gene: 9. The DNA for the CDR3 is TGTGCCAGCAGTTTAAGCCCGGACAGGGAGTCGTTCTTC. This encodes CASSLSPDRESFF.

This clonotype was found once. The V and J genes are TRBV6-2 or TRBV6-3 and TRBJ2-1, with D unresolved. Germline CDR1 and CDR2: MNHEY and SVGEGT. The CDR3 loop spans 11 amino acids. V was trimmed by 1 base and J by 12 bases, leaving 7 bases between them. Here the CDR3 reads CASSYWDLQFF. DNA for the CDR3: TGTGCCAGCAGTTACTGGGATTTGCAGTTCTTC.

This clonotype was counted ten times or more. The CDR3 spells CASSSPSGQVEYF. CDR3 sequence (DNA): TGTGCCAGCAGCTCCCCCTCGGGACAGGTGGAGTACTTC. The rearrangement uses TRBV12-3 or TRBV12-4 and TRBJ2-7, with TRBD1 matching 8 bases. The CDR3 spans 13 residues. After removal of 6 bases from V and 11 bases from J, the junction contained 12 bases not matched to a gene.

This clonotype was seen a handful of times. The V call is TRBV5-1, the J call TRBJ2-1, with 10 bases matching TRBD2. The germline CDR1 and CDR2 sequences are SGHRS and YFSETQ. The CDR3 spans 18 residues. V was clipped by 1 base and J by 5 bases; unmatched bases: 12. The DNA of the CDR3 is TGCGCCAGCAGCTTGCCTTTGGACCATGGACTAGCGGACAATGAGCAGTTCTTC. Translating gives CASSLPLDHGLADNEQFF.

The chain joins TRBV29-1 to TRBJ2-5; tentative D call: TRBD2 (5 bases). There are 12 residues in the CDR3. From germline, CDR1 is SQVTM and CDR2 ANQGSEA. The ends were cut back, 8 bases at V and 5 bases at J, with 15 bases in the middle. CDR3 region: CSSMTGVETQYF. CDR3 DNA sequence: TGCAGCTCAATGACCGGGGTGGAGACCCAGTACTTC.

V gene TRBV11-2 combines with J gene TRBJ2-1; D remains ambiguous. Trimming removed 0 bases at V and 12 bases at J, with 12 bases between. The CDR3 contains 13 residues. Germline CDR1 and CDR2: SGHAT and FQNNGV. The CDR3 DNA sequence: TGTGCCAGCAGCTTAGATATTGGGGAAGGGCAGTTCTTC. It yields the protein CASSLDIGEGQFF.

This clonotype was counted only a few times. The J gene is TRBJ1-4, the V gene TRBV15, with D uncertain. There are 16 residues in the CDR3. Germline loops: CDR1 LNHNV, CDR2 YYDKDF (reference sequence). Deletions cut 3 bases from V and 1 base from J, with 12 bases between. CDR3: CATSRDPPRTNEKLFF. The CDR3 DNA follows: TGTGCCACCAGCAGGGACCCCCCGCGAACTAATGAAAAACTGTTTTTT.

The genes are TRBV20-1 and TRBJ2-7, with D possibly TRBD1 on 5 matching bases. V was pared by 3 bases and J by 2 bases, with 17 bases between. The CDR3 consists of 15 residues. Germline lookup yields CDR1 DFQATT and CDR2 SNEGSKA (reference sequence). CDR3 in DNA: TGCAGTGCTAGTGATCCGGGTAAAGGGGCCTACGAGCAGTACTTC. This gives the protein CSASDPGKGAYEQYF.

This chain links TRBV6-2 or TRBV6-3 with TRBJ1-2; D uncertain. Germline V lookup: CDR1 MNHEY, CDR2 SVGEGT. The CDR3 runs 13 residues. The V end lost 6 bases, the J end lost 6 bases, and 14 bases lay between the germline ends. CDR3 nucleotide sequence: TGTGCCAGCAGGACCAGAACCTCCCATGGCTACACCTTC. It is translated as CASRTRTSHGYTF.

This clonotype was counted once. A read error may be the cause here, since a much bigger clone is one base away. J is TRBJ2-1 and V is TRBV7-2; the match to TRBD2 covers 7 bases. The CDR3 covers 15 residues. From germline, CDR1 is SGHTA and CDR2 FQGNSA. The CDR3 loop is CAGSLYSGPYNEQFF. CDR3 DNA: TGTGCCGGCAGCTTATATAGCGGGCCATACAATGAGCAGTTCTTC.

In this sample, this clonotype turned up a few times. The CDR3 spells CASRPPGTGSHEQYF. The CDR3 bases are TGTGCCAGCAGACCGCCCGGGACAGGGTCCCACGAGCAGTACTTC. The chain carries TRBV6-2 or TRBV6-3 and TRBJ2-7; 9 bases fit TRBD1. This CDR3 region has 15 residues. The junction had 11 bases not matched to a gene; V was cut back by 6 bases and J by 5 bases. Germline values: CDR1 MNHEY, CDR2 SVGEGT.

This clonotype was counted a few times. The chain is built from TRBV12-3 or TRBV12-4 and TRBJ2-1; no reliable D call. The CDR3 covers 12 residues. The ends were cut back, 7 bases at V and 10 bases at J, with 14 bases in the middle. The CDR3 DNA reads TGTGCCAGCACCCCTGACTCCCGGGAGCAGTTCTTC. Encoded protein: CASTPDSREQFF.

This chain joins TRBV7-3 and TRBJ2-3, with D possibly TRBD2 on 6 matching bases. CDR1 is SGHTA, CDR2 FQGTGA, per germline. The ends were cut back, 1 base at V and 2 bases at J, with 10 bases in the middle. This CDR3 contains 15 residues. The DNA for the CDR3 is TGTGCCAGCAGCTTAATGGGGGGAACCACAGATACGCAGTATTTT. This codes for CASSLMGGTTDTQYF.

This clonotype was recorded many times. The chain has TRBV5-1 and TRBJ2-7; TRBD2 agrees at 7 bases. J lost 0 bases, V lost 4 bases, and 7 bases had no gene match. This CDR3 is 15 amino acids long. The germline CDR1 and CDR2 sequences are SGHRS and YFSETQ. This CDR3 reads CASSVGSGGSYEQYF. CDR3 in DNA: TGCGCCAGCAGCGTCGGCTCGGGGGGCTCCTACGAGCAGTACTTC.

This chain uses TRBV10-1 with TRBJ2-7; weak D call: TRBD1 (5 bases). Germline V gene lookup returns CDR1 WNHNN and CDR2 SYGVQD (reference sequence). The CDR3 contains 13 residues. Trimming took 4 bases from V and 4 from J, leaving 11 bases between them. CDR3 loop: CASSAQGPYEQYF. CDR3 bases: TGCGCCAGCAGTGCCCAGGGCCCGTACGAGCAGTACTTC.

The chain joins TRBV28 to TRBJ2-7; TRBD1 might be the D (5 bases). The V end was cut by 0 bases, the J end by 2 bases, with 11 bases between. Germline CDR1 reads MDHEN; CDR2 reads SYDVKM. The length of the CDR3 is 15 residues. The CDR3 DNA follows: TGTGCCAGCAGTTTATGGGACACAAACCCCTACGAGCAGTACTTC. It yields the protein CASSLWDTNPYEQYF.

This clonotype turned up a few times. The rearrangement links TRBV4-2 to TRBJ2-1, with 8 bases fitting TRBD2. Unmatched junction bases numbered 8, after V lost 1 base and J lost 9 bases. Germline CDR1 LGHNA, CDR2 YNFKEQ. The CDR3 extends over 15 amino acids. For the CDR3, the DNA is TGTGCCAGCAGCCAAGGCGTAGCGGGGCCGGGTGAGCAGTTCTTC. Protein sequence: CASSQGVAGPGEQFF.

The chain recombines TRBV20-1 with TRBJ2-7, with 12 bases fitting TRBD2. There are 14 residues in the CDR3. Germline V gives CDR1 DFQATT, CDR2 SNEGSKA (reference sequence). V shed 5 bases, J shed 0 bases, and the junction held 2 bases outside the gene matches. The CDR3 reads CSALAGGRSYEQYF. CDR3 in DNA: TGCAGTGCTCTAGCGGGAGGGCGCTCCTACGAGCAGTACTTC.

This clonotype was picked up a small number of times. Written as DNA, the CDR3 is TGTGCCAGCAGCCAAACCACCACGACAGGGGAGTATCAGCCCCAGCATTTT. Translation gives CASSQTTTTGEYQPQHF. The chain carries TRBV4-2 and TRBJ1-5; 8 nucleotides agree with TRBD1. Germline CDR1 reads LGHNA; CDR2 reads YNFKEQ. The CDR3 totals 17 residues. J was trimmed by 5 bases and V by 2 bases; bases with no gene match: 11.

This chain connects TRBV5-5 to TRBJ1-1; no clear D. The CDR3 is made up of 14 amino acids. Deletions cut 3 bases from V and 2 bases from J, with 11 bases between. Germline loops: CDR1 SGHKS, CDR2 YYEKEE (reference sequence). In DNA, the CDR3 is TGTGCCAGCAGCTCCCTTTACGGAAACACTGAAGCTTTCTTT. Residues: CASSSLYGNTEAFF.

The J gene is TRBJ2-7, the V gene TRBV3-1; D perhaps matches TRBD1 (6 bases). Looked up from germline, CDR1 is LGHDT and CDR2 is YNNKEL (reference sequence). CDR3 length: 14 amino acids. Trimming took 0 bases from V and 3 from J, leaving 9 bases between them. DNA of the CDR3: TGTGCCAGCAGCCAAGAGGGACAAATCTACGAGCAGTACTTC. Amino acid sequence: CASSQEGQIYEQYF.

This clonotype was observed a few times. V usage is TRBV27 and J usage is TRBJ2-7; 12 positions agree with TRBD2. The V gene end was trimmed by 6 bases and the J gene end by 4 bases; junction bases not matched to a gene: 16. This CDR3 spans 18 amino acids. Germline-derived CDR1 and CDR2 are MNHEY and SMNVEV (reference sequence). The CDR3 loop is CASSLTPQLAGGQYEQYF. The CDR3 DNA reads TGTGCCAGCAGCCTAACCCCGCAACTAGCGGGAGGCCAATACGAGCAGTACTTC.

The chain uses TRBV11-2 and TRBJ1-2; TRBD1 is a possible D gene (6 bases). The germline V gene has CDR1 SGHAT and CDR2 FQNNGV. CDR3 length: 14 residues. V shed 5 bases and J shed 4 bases, with 14 bases lying between them. DNA of the CDR3: TGTGCCAGCAGCGTGAGTGCGGGGGCCTATGGCTACACCTTC. This translates into CASSVSAGAYGYTF.

The chain has TRBV29-1 and TRBJ1-5, with D possibly TRBD1 on 6 matching bases. The CDR3 sequence is 13 residues long. V was trimmed by 4 bases and J by 4 bases, leaving 11 bases between them. From germline, CDR1 is SQVTM and CDR2 ANQGSEA. Here the CDR3 reads CSVASGHNQPQHF. As DNA, the CDR3 is TGCAGCGTTGCTTCGGGACATAATCAGCCCCAGCATTTT.

The J gene is TRBJ1-5, the V gene TRBV6-2 or TRBV6-3, with 7 bases identical to TRBD1. The CDR3 runs to 15 residues. The germline V gene has CDR1 MNHEY and CDR2 SVGEGT. With V trimmed by 2 bases and J by 5 bases, 6 bases remained unmatched. CDR3 residues: CASSYPRDRYQPQHF. The DNA for the CDR3 is TGTGCCAGCAGTTACCCCCGGGACAGATATCAGCCCCAGCATTTT.

In the case of this clonotype: This clone may be a read error of a much larger clone one base away. The chain recombines TRBV20-1 with TRBJ2-1, with 8 bases lining up with TRBD1. Looked up from germline, CDR1 is DFQATT and CDR2 is SNEGSKA (reference sequence). This CDR3 spans 14 amino acids. V shed 3 bases, J shed 11 bases, and the junction held 12 bases outside the gene matches. The CDR3 sequence: CSARARRGQGKQFF. CDR3 bases: TGCAGTGCTAGGGCTCGCAGGGGGCAAGGTAAGCAGTTCTTC.

The V and J genes are TRBV20-1 and TRBJ2-3, with D possibly matching TRBD2 (6 bases). V lost 6 bases and J lost 1, with 23 bases in between. Germline values: CDR1 DFQATT, CDR2 SNEGSKA (reference sequence). The CDR3 runs 17 residues. In DNA, the CDR3 is TGCAGTGCCATTCTACCGGAGGGACGGGACGGCACAGATACGCAGTATTTT. This encodes CSAILPEGRDGTDTQYF.

Regarding this clonotype: Given a much more abundant clone one base away, this may be a read error. This chain links TRBV3-1 with TRBJ2-6, with TRBD1 as a possible D gene (5 bases). CDR3 length equals 15 residues. CDR1 LGHDT and CDR2 YNNKEL come from the germline V gene (reference sequence). V was trimmed by 0 bases and J by 11 bases, leaving 14 bases between them. The DNA of the CDR3 is TGTGCCAGCAGCCAAGATCTCGCCAGGGTAGACGTCCTGACTTTC. This sequence encodes CASSQDLARVDVLTF.

The chain links TRBV13 to TRBJ2-7; the D gene is possibly TRBD1 (6 bases). V was shortened by 2 bases and J by 3 bases, with 20 bases between the two germline ends. Germline-derived CDR1 and CDR2 are PRHDT and FYEKMQ (reference sequence). CDR3 size: 17 residues. The CDR3 DNA reads as TGTGCCAGCAGCTTAAAGGCTGGGACACTGGGGCGCTACGAGCAGTACTTC. It translates to CASSLKAGTLGRYEQYF.